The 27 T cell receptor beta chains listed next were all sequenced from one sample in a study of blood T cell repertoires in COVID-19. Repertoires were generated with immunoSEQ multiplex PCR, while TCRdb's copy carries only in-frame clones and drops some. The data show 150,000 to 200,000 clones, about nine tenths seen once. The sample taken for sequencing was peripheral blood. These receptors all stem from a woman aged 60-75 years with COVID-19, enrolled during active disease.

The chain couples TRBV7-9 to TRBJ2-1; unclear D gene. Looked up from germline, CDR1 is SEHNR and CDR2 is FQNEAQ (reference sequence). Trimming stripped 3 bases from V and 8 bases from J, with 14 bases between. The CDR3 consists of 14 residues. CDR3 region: CASSFGSGWDEQFF. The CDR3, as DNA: TGTGCCAGCAGCTTTGGTTCCGGGTGGGATGAGCAGTTCTTC.

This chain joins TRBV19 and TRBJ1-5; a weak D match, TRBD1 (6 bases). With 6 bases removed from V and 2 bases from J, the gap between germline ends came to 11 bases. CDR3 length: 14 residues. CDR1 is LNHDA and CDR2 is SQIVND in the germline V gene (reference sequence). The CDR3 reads CASRGGLGNQPQHF. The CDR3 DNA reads TGTGCCAGTAGAGGGGGTTTGGGCAATCAGCCCCAGCATTTT. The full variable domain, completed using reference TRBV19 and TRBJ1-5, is DGGITQSPKYLFRKEGQNVTLSCEQNLNHDAMYWYRQDPGQGLRLIYYSQIVNDFQKGDIAEGYSVSREKKESFPLTVTSAQKNPTAFYLCASRGGLGNQPQHFGDGTRLSIL.

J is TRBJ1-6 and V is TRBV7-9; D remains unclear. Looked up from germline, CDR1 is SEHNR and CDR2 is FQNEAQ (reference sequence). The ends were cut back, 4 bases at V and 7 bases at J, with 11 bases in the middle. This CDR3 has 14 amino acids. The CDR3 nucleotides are TGTGCCAGCAGCTCCCCGCCCAGGAATTCACCCCTCCACTTT. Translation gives CASSSPPRNSPLHF.

CDR3 in amino acids: CASSKLPGLAGERNEQYF. DNA for the CDR3: TGTGCCAGCAGCAAACTACCAGGACTAGCGGGAGAAAGGAACGAGCAGTACTTC. The chain couples TRBV21-1 to TRBJ2-7; TRBD2 is taken as the D call from the table, unchecked against the DNA. TRBV21-1 is listed as a pseudogene. This CDR3 comprises 18 residues.

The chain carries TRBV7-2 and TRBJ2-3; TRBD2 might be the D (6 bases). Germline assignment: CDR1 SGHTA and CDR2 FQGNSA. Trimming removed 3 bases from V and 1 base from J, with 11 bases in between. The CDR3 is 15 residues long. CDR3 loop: CASSLVGSRTDTQYF. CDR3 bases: TGTGCCAGCAGCTTGGTCGGGAGCCGCACAGATACGCAGTATTTT.

The DNA for the CDR3 is TGTGCCAGCAGCGTTGCGGGGACAGCAAGCTCCTACGAGCAGTACTTC. This encodes CASSVAGTASSYEQYF. V usage is TRBV9 and J usage is TRBJ2-7; TRBD1 might be the D (7 bases). This CDR3 is built from 16 residues. Germline CDR1 is SGDLS and CDR2 is YYNGEE. V dropped 2 bases and J dropped 0 bases, with 15 bases sitting between them.

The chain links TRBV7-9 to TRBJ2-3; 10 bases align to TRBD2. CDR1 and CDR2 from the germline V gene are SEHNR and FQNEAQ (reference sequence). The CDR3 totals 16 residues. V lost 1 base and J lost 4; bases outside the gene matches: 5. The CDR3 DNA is TGTGCCAGCAGCTTAGGAACTAGCGGGATCGCAGATACGCAGTATTTT. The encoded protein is CASSLGTSGIADTQYF. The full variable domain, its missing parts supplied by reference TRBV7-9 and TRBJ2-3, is DTGVSQNPRHKITKRGQNVTFRCDPISEHNRLYWYRQTLGQGPEFLTYFQNEAQLEKSRLLSDRFSAERPKGSFSTLEIQRTEQGDSAMYLCASSLGTSGIADTQYFGPGTRLTVL.

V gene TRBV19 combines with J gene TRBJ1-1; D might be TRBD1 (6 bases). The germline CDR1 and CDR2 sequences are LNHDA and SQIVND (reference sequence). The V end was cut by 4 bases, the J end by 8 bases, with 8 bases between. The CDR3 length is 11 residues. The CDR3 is CASSTDREAFF. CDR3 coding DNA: TGTGCCAGTAGTACCGACAGGGAAGCTTTCTTT.

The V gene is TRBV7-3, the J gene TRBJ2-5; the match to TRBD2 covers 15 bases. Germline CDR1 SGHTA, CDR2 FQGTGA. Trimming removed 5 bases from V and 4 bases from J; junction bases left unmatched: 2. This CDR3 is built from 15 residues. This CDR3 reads CASSPGLAGGETQYF. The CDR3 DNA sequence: TGTGCCAGCAGCCCGGGACTAGCGGGAGGAGAGACCCAGTACTTC.

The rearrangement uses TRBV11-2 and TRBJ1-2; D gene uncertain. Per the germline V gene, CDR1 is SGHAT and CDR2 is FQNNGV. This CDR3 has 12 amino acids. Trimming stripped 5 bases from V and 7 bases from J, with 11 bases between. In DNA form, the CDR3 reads TGTGCCAGCAGCAACATACGGGGTGGCTACACCTTC. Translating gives CASSNIRGGYTF. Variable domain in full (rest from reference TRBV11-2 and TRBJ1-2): EAGVAQSPRYKIIEKRQSVAFWCNPISGHATLYWYQQILGQGPKLLIQFQNNGVVDDSQLPKDRFSAERLKGVDSTLKIQPAKLEDSAVYLCASSNIRGGYTFGSGTRLTVV.

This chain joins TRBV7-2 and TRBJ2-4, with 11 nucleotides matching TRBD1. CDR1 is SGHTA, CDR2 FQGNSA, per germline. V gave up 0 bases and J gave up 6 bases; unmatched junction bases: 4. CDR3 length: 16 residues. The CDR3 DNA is TGTGCCAGCAGCTTAGCTGGGACAGGGGGGTCAAACATTCAGTACTTC. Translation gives CASSLAGTGGSNIQYF.

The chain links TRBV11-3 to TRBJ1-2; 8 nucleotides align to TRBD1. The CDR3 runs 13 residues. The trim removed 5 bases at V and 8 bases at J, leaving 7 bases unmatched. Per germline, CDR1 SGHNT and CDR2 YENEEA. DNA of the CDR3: TGTGCCAGCAGCACGACAGGGGTGCGGGGCTACACCTTC. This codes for CASSTTGVRGYTF. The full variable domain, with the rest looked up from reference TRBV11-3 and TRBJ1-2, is EAGVVQSPRYKIIEKKQPVAFWCNPISGHNTLYWYLQNLGQGPELLIRYENEEAVDDSQLPKDRFSAERLKGVDSTLKIQPAELGDSAVYLCASSTTGVRGYTFGSGTRLTVV.

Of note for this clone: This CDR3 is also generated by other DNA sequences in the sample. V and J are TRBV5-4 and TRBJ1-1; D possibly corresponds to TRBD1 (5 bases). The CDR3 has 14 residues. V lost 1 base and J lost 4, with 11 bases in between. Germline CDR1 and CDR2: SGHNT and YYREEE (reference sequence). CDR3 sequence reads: CASSLRGRGTEAFF. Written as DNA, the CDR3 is TGTGCCAGCAGCTTGAGGGGTAGGGGCACTGAAGCTTTCTTT.

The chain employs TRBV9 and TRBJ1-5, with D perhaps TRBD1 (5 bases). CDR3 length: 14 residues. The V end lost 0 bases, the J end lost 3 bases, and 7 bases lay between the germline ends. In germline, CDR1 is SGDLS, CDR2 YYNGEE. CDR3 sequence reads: CASSVGGHNQPQHF. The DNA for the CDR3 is TGTGCCAGCAGCGTAGGGGGCCACAATCAGCCCCAGCATTTT.

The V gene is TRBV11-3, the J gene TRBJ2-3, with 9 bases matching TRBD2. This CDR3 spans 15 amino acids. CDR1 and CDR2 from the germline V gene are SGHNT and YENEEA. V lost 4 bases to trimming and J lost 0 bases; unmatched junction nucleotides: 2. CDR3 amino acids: CASSSLAGSTDTQYF. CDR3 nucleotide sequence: TGTGCCAGCAGCTCGCTAGCGGGGAGCACAGATACGCAGTATTTT. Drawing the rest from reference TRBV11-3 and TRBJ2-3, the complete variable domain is EAGVVQSPRYKIIEKKQPVAFWCNPISGHNTLYWYLQNLGQGPELLIRYENEEAVDDSQLPKDRFSAERLKGVDSTLKIQPAELGDSAVYLCASSSLAGSTDTQYFGPGTRLTVL.

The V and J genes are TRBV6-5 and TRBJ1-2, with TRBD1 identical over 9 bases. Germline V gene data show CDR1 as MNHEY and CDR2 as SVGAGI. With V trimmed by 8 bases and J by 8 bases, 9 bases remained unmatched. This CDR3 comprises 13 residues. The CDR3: CASYFRDRVGYTF. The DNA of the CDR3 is TGTGCCAGCTATTTCCGGGACAGGGTCGGCTACACCTTC.

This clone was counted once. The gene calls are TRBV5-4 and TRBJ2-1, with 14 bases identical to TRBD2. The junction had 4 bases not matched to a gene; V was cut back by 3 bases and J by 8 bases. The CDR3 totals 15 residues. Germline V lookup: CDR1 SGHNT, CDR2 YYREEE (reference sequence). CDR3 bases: TGTGCCAGCAGCTACGGGACTAGCGGGAGCTATGAGCAGTTCTTC. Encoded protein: CASSYGTSGSYEQFF.

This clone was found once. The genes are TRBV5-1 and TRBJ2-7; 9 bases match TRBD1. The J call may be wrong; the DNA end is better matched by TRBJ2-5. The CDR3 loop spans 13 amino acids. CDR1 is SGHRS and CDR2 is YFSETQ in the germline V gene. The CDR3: CASKGQGQETQYF. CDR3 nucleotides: TGCGCCAGCAAAGGACAGGGGCAAGAGACCCAGTACTTC.

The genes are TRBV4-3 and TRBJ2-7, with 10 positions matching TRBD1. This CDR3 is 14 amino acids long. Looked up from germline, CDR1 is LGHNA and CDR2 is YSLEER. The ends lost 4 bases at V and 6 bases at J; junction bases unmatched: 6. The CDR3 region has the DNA TGCGCCAGCAGCCCCACCGGGACAGGGGCCGAGCAGTACTTC. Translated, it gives CASSPTGTGAEQYF.

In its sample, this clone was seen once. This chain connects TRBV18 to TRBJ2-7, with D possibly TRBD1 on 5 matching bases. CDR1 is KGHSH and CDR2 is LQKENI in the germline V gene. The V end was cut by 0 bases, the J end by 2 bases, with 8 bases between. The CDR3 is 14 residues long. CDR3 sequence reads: CASSPPVTAYEQYF. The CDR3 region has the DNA TGTGCCAGCTCACCACCCGTGACAGCCTACGAGCAGTACTTC.

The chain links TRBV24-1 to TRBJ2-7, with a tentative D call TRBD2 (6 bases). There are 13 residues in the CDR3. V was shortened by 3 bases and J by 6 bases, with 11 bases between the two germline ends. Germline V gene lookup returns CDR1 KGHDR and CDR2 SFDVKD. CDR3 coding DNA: TGTGCCACCAGTGATCCCGGGGAGGTCGAGCAGTACTTC. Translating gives CATSDPGEVEQYF.

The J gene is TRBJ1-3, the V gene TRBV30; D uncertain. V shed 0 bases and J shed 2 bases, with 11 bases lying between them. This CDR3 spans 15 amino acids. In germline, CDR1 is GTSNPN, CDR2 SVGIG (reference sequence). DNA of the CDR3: TGTGCCTGGAGTGTACAATCAGGTGCTGGAAACACCATATATTTT. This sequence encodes CAWSVQSGAGNTIYF. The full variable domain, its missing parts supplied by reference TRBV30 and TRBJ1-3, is SQTIHQWPATLVQPVGSPLSLECTVEGTSNPNLYWYRQAAGRGLQLLFYSVGIGQISSEVPQNLSASRPQDRQFILSSKKLLLSDSGFYLCAWSVQSGAGNTIYFGEGSWLTVV.

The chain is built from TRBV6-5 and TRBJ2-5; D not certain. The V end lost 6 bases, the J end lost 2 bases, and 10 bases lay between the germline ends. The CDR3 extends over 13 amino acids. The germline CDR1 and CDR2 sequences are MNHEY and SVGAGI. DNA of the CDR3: TGTGCCAGCAGGTTACGCCGGCAAGAGACCCAGTACTTC. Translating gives CASRLRRQETQYF.

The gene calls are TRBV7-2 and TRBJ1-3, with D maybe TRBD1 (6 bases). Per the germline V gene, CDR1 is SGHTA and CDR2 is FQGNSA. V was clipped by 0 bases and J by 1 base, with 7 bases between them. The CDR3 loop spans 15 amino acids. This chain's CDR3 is CASSLAGASGNTIYF. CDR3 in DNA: TGTGCCAGCAGCTTAGCGGGGGCTTCTGGAAACACCATATATTTT.

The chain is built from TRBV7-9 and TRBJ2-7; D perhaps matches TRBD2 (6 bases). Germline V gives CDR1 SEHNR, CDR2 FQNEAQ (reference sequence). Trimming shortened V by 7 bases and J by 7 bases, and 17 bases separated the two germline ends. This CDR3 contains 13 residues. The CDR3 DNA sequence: TGTGCCAGCATCCCGAAGTGGGGGGAGGAGCAGTACTTC. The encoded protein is CASIPKWGEEQYF.

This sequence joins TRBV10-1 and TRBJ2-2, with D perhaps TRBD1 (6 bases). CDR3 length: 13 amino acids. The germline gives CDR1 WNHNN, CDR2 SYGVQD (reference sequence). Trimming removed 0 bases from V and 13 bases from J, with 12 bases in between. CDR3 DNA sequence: TGCGCCAGCAGTGAGTCGGGCAGGGGCGGGCTGTTTTTT. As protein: CASSESGRGGLFF.

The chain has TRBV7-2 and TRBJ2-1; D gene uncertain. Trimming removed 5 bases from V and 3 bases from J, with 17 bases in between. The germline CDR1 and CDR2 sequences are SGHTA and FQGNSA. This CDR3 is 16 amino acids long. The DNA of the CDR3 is TGTGCCAGCAGCCCTTTCGTCTCAGATTTCTACAATGAGCAGTTCTTC. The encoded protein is CASSPFVSDFYNEQFF. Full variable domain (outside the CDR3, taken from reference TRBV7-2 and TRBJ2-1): GAGVSQSPSNKVTEKGKDVELRCDPISGHTALYWYRQSLGQGLEFLIYFQGNSAPDKSGLPSDRFSAERTGGSVSTLTIQRTQQEDSAVYLCASSPFVSDFYNEQFFGPGTRLTVL.